The present T cell receptor (beta chain) was sequenced within a study of T-cell reconstitution after alpha-beta-depleted transplantation in children. Findings and caveats of the study: The study reportedly traced alpha-beta T cells about two months after transplant to several hundred expanded graft clones. Diversity of TCRbeta at day 60 was high in some patients, arising from surviving recipient T cells and thymic progenitors. Newly produced T cells mostly provided counts and TCRbeta diversity after one year, as hyperexpanded clones declined.

Germline CDR1 reads LGHNA; CDR2 reads YNFKEQ. V was shortened by 2 bases and J by 4 bases, with 9 bases between the two germline ends. This CDR3 comprises 13 residues. A note on this clonotype: Its antigen is currently unknown.

It was with unique molecular identifiers that the TCRbeta library was prepared. TCRdb reprocessed the PCR reads with MiXCR, giving one entry per CDR3 protein. The data contain hundreds of thousands of distinct CDR3 sequences, 15% to 20% of them singletons. Specimen: PBMCs, mostly from graft donor cells, collected 360 days after TCRalphabeta/CD19-depleted stem cell transplant. The source is a male patient younger than 18 who had a stem cell transplant for acute lymphoblastic leukemia, so the T cells may come from the graft donor. The V and J genes are TRBV4-2 and TRBJ2-7; no reliable D call. DNA of the CDR3: TGTGCCAGCAGCCAACCCGACGCATACGAGCAGTACTTC. Its protein product is CASSQPDAYEQYF.